These 15 T cell receptor beta chains were sequenced from one sample in a study of tumor and adjacent non-tumor tissue in lung cancer. TCRbeta libraries were built with three rounds of nested PCR, modified from ARM-PCR. TCRdb itself ran the multiplex PCR reads through MiXCR, one entry per CDR3 protein. This table has more than 75,000 distinct CDR3 sequences, roughly 80% appearing once. No cell sorting was done before RNA was extracted from the tissue. The normal lung tissue was taken more than 3 cm from the tumor edge. Sequencing was performed on distant non-tumor lung tissue. Every receptor here comes from a man aged 55-75 years with small cell lung cancer.

The chain combines TRBV6-1 with TRBJ1-5; D not resolved. V gave up 11 bases and J gave up 7 bases, with 24 bases separating them. This CDR3 has 15 residues. The germline V gene encodes CDR1 MNHNS and CDR2 SASEGT. The CDR3 sequence: CACLEDEEGRQPQHF. In nucleotides, the CDR3 is TGTGCCTGCTTGGAAGACGAAGAGGGCAGGCAGCCCCAGCATTTT.

This clonotype was seen only once. The chain couples TRBV27 to TRBJ2-1; TRBD1 might be the D (5 bases). The CDR3 length is 15 residues. Trimming pared 0 bases from V and 4 bases from J, leaving 10 bases between. The V gene's germline CDR1 is MNHEY and CDR2 SMNVEV (reference sequence). CDR3 loop: CASSLSMAGYNEQFF. CDR3 DNA sequence: TGTGCCAGCAGTTTATCTATGGCAGGGTACAATGAGCAGTTCTTC.

A remark on this clonotype: This likely comes from a read error, as the CDR3 has no conserved phenylalanine or tryptophan at its end. It is unclear where the CDR3 begins or ends on the DNA, so no DNA is shown, and the CDR3 is as TCRdb lists it. This rearrangement joins TRBV7-8 to TRBJ2-3. The CDR3 sequence runs 13 residues, both termini included. Germline V lookup: CDR1 SGHVS, CDR2 FQNEAQ. CDR3 amino acids: CASSLDRTDTQCS.

This clonotype was recorded only once. This chain uses TRBV2 with TRBJ1-2; D call uncertain. Germline CDR1 is SNHLY and CDR2 is FYNNEI. V shed 2 bases and J shed 6 bases, with 10 bases lying between them. The CDR3 contains 13 residues. The CDR3 loop reads CASSELGIHGYTF. The CDR3 DNA follows: TGTGCCAGCAGTGAACTGGGTATCCATGGCTACACCTTC.

On this clonotype itself: At one boundary the junction diverges from the germline segment, which might be a read error. The gene calls are TRBV11-2 and TRBJ2-5; D gene ambiguous. Germline V lookup: CDR1 SGHAT, CDR2 FQNNGV. This CDR3 spans 11 amino acids. The CDR3 region has the DNA TGTACCAGCAGCCTCTTAGAGACCCACTACTTC. Its translation is CTSSLLETHYF.

With regard to this clonotype: This CDR3 is missing its conserved last phenylalanine or tryptophan, likely due to a read error. This rearrangement joins TRBV12-3 or TRBV12-4 to TRBJ2-1; 9 bases are a match to TRBD1. The CDR3 spans 15 residues. Here the CDR3 reads CGSSKTGGSWVKQFL. The CDR3 DNA is TGTGGCAGCAGCAAAACAGGGGGCTCATGGGTTAAGCAGTTCCTC.

Of note for this clonotype: The CDR3 does not close with the conserved phenylalanine or tryptophan, likely indicating a read error. The chain combines TRBV28 with TRBJ2-3, with 8 bases aligning to TRBD1. The CDR3 loop spans 18 amino acids. From germline, CDR1 is MDHEN and CDR2 SYDVKM. This CDR3 reads CTSSFMWQGAGSTDTQYS. CDR3 DNA sequence: TGTACCAGCAGTTTTATGTGGCAGGGGGCAGGGAGCACAGATACGCAGTATTCT.

As regards this clonotype: The conserved phenylalanine or tryptophan is not found at the CDR3 terminus, so this likely reflects a read error. The chain joins TRBV4-2 to TRBJ2-5; TRBD2 agrees at 8 bases. Germline V lookup: CDR1 LGHNA, CDR2 YNFKEQ. CDR3 size: 18 residues. Here the CDR3 reads CASSQASGSNFGGETQYS. CDR3 bases: TGTGCCAGTAGCCAAGCCAGCGGGAGTAACTTTGGGGGGGAGACCCAGTACTCC.

A remark on this clonotype: One junction end disagrees with the germline gene, perhaps due to a read error. This sequence joins TRBV2 and TRBJ2-7; tentatively, D is TRBD1 (5 bases). CDR1 and CDR2 (germline): SNHLY, FYNNEI. The CDR3 runs to 15 residues. The CDR3 DNA reads as TGTGCCAGCAGTGAAGGGCCAGGAACAGGCTACGGGCAGTACTTC. It encodes CASSEGPGTGYGQYF.

The V and J genes are TRBV7-9 and TRBJ2-1, with D unresolved. Trimming took 5 bases from V and 9 from J, leaving 23 bases between them. From germline, CDR1 is SEHNR and CDR2 FQNEAQ (reference sequence). The CDR3 runs to 16 residues. The CDR3 region is CASSLYLVGSYIEQFF. For the CDR3, the DNA is TGTGCCAGCAGCCTGTACCTAGTGGGATCATATATTGAGCAGTTCTTC. The full variable domain, its missing parts supplied by reference TRBV7-9 and TRBJ2-1, is DTGVSQNPRHKITKRGQNVTFRCDPISEHNRLYWYRQTLGQGPEFLTYFQNEAQLEKSRLLSDRFSAERPKGSFSTLEIQRTEQGDSAMYLCASSLYLVGSYIEQFFGPGTRLTVL.

In its sample, this clonotype was seen a few times. A read error may be the cause here, since a much bigger clone is one base away. The chain carries TRBV28 and TRBJ1-1; TRBD1 is a possible D gene (5 bases). Germline-derived CDR1 and CDR2 are MDHEN and SYDVKM. The CDR3 runs 13 residues. Between the trimmed V and J ends, which lost 5 bases and 8 bases, there was a span of 15 bases. The CDR3: CASSRGLLTEAFF. The CDR3 DNA follows: TGTGCCAGCAGTCGGGGACTCCTCACAGAAGCTTTCTTT.

This clonotype was counted a few times. A much more abundant neighbour one base away suggests this may be a read error. The rearrangement joins TRBV7-9 to TRBJ2-5, with D hard to call. The CDR3 length is 13 residues. CDR1 is SEHNR and CDR2 is FQNEAQ in the germline V gene (reference sequence). In nucleotides, the CDR3 is TGTACCAGCAGCTCCCCTGGTCAAGAGACCCAGTACTTC. It specifies CTSSSPGQETQYF.

A note on this clonotype: A junction boundary mismatches the germline segment, possibly from a read error. The J gene is TRBJ2-1, the V gene TRBV4-2; TRBD2 matches at 11 bases. The CDR3 covers 16 residues. CDR1 is LGHNA and CDR2 is YNFKEQ in the germline V gene. CDR3: CASSQDNTSGRFEHFF. In DNA form, the CDR3 reads TGTGCCAGCAGCCAAGATAACACTAGCGGGAGATTTGAGCATTTCTTC.

The gene calls are TRBV12-3 or TRBV12-4 and TRBJ2-2, with 10 positions matching TRBD1. The CDR3 length is 15 residues. V dropped 9 bases and J dropped 9; count of bases not matched to a gene: 13. In DNA, the CDR3 is TGTGCCAGGAGATCGACAGGGGGCGTTCACAGGGAGCTGTTTTTT. As protein: CARRSTGGVHRELFF.

A remark on this clonotype: A read error may produce the germline difference seen at one junction end. The rearrangement links TRBV6-2 or TRBV6-3 to TRBJ2-7, with D hard to call. This CDR3 comprises 14 residues. Germline V gene lookup returns CDR1 MNHEY and CDR2 SVGEGT. The DNA for the CDR3 is TGTGTCAGCAGTTACACCCCCGAGTCCAACGAGCAGTACTTC. It codes for CVSSYTPESNEQYF.